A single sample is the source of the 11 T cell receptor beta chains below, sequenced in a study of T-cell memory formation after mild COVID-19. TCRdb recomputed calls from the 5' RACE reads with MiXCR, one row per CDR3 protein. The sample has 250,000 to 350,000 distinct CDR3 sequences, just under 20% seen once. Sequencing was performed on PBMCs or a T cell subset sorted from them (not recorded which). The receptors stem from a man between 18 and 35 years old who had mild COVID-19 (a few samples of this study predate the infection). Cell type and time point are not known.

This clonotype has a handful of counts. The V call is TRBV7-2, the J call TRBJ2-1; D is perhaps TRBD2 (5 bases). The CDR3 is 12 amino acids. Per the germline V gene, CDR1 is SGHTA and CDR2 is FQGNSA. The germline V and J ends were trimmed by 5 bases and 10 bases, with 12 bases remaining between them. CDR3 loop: CASSGRDREQFF. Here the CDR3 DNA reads TGTGCCAGCAGCGGGAGAGACCGGGAGCAGTTCTTC.

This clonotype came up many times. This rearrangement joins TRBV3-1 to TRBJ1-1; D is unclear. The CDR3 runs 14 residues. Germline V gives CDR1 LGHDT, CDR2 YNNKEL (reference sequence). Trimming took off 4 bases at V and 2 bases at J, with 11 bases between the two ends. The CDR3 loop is CASSREGINTEAFF. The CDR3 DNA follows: TGTGCCAGCAGCCGGGAGGGTATAAACACTGAAGCTTTCTTT.

The CDR3 spells CASQGGPGANSPLHF. CDR3 coding DNA: TGTGCCAGCCAAGGGGGGCCAGGGGCAAATTCACCCCTCCACTTT. This chain links TRBV28 with TRBJ1-6, with D possibly TRBD1 on 6 matching bases. The CDR3 consists of 15 residues. The germline V and J ends were trimmed by 8 bases and 7 bases, with 18 bases remaining between them. The V gene's germline CDR1 is MDHEN and CDR2 SYDVKM. The variable domain in full, with the rest retrieved from reference TRBV28 and TRBJ1-6, is DVKVTQSSRYLVKRTGEKVFLECVQDMDHENMFWYRQDPGLGLRLIYFSYDVKMKEKGDIPEGYSVSREKKERFSLILESASTNQTSMYLCASQGGPGANSPLHFGNGTRLTVT.

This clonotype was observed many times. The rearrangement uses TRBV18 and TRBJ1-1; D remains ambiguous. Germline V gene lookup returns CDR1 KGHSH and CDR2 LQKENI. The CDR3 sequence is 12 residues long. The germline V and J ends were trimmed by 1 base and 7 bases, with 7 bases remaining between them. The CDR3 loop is CASSPQEDEAFF. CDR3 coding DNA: TGTGCCAGCTCACCACAGGAGGATGAAGCTTTCTTT.

The CDR3 sequence: CASSLTPGQGLVATNEKLFF. CDR3 DNA: TGTGCCAGCAGCTTAACTCCGGGACAGGGTTTGGTCGCAACTAATGAAAAACTGTTTTTT. The V and J genes are TRBV11-2 and TRBJ1-4; 9 nucleotides align to TRBD1. V trimming: 2 bases; J trimming: 0 bases; junction bases outside the gene matches: 13. This CDR3 has 20 amino acids. The V gene's germline CDR1 is SGHAT and CDR2 FQNNGV.

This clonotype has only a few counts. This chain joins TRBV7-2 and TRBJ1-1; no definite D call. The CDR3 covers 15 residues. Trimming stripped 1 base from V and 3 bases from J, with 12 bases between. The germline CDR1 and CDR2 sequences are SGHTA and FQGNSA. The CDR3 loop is CASSLVSHMHTEAFF. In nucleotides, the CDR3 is TGTGCCAGCAGCTTAGTATCTCATATGCACACTGAAGCTTTCTTT.

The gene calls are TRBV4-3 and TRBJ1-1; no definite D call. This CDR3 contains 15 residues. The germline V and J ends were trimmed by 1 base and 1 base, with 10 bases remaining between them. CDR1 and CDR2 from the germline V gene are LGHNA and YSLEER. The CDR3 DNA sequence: TGCGCCAGCAGCCAAGGGAGGGTGCGGAACACTGAAGCTTTCTTT. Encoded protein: CASSQGRVRNTEAFF.

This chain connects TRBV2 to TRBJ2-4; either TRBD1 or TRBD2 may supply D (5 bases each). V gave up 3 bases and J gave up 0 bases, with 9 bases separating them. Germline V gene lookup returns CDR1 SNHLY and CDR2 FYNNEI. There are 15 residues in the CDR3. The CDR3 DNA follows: TGTGCCAGCAGTGACCGGGGCCTAGCCAAAAACATTCAGTACTTC. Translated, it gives CASSDRGLAKNIQYF.

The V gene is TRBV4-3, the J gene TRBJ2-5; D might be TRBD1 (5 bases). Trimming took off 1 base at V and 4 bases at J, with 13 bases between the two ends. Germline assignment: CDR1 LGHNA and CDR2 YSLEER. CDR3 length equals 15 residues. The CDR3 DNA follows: TGCGCCAGCAGCCAAGGCTGGGGCGATCTAGAGACCCAGTACTTC. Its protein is CASSQGWGDLETQYF.

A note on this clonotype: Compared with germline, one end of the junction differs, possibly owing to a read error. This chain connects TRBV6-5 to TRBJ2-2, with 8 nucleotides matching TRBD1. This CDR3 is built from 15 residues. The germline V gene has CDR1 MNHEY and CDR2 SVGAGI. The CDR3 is CASSSAGGITGELYF. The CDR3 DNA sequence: TGTGCCAGCAGTTCGGCAGGGGGCATCACCGGGGAGCTGTATTTT.

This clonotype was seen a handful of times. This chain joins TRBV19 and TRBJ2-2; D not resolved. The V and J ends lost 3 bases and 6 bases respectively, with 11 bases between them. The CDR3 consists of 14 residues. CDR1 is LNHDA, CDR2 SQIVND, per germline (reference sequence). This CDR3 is CASSITASAGELFF. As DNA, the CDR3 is TGTGCCAGTAGTATTACTGCCAGCGCCGGGGAGCTGTTTTTT.